These T cell receptor beta chains were read from a single sample in a study of cytotoxic CD8 clonotypes in ibrutinib-treated CLL. Sequencing used immunoSEQ multiplex PCR; TCRdb keeps in-frame clones, though not all of them. The repertoire has some 200,000 clones, approximately 79% of them found once; the top ten carry approximately 10%. The sequences come from PBMCs, collected after 12 months of ibrutinib treatment. The receptors here all came from a human donor with chronic lymphocytic leukemia. CDR3s include the opening cysteine and the closing phenylalanine or tryptophan. A D gene is named only where the DNA matches it firmly. Clone sizes are given selectively: once, few, many, or a class where the clone is expanded.

abundance,j_gene,v_gene,d_gene,CDR3aa,CDR3nt
.,TRBJ2-3,TRBV5-8,TRBD2,CASSPGRAGTRTDTQYF,TGTGCCAGCAGCCCTGGTAGAGCGGGGACGAGAACAGATACGCAGTATTTT
.,TRBJ2-1,TRBV6-5,.,CASSMSAYLNEQFF,TGTGCCAGCAGTATGTCCGCTTATCTCAATGAGCAGTTCTTC
.,TRBJ2-2,TRBV6-1,TRBD1,CASSGRSGTGAGELFF,TGTGCCAGCAGTGGACGCTCCGGGACAGGGGCCGGGGAGCTGTTTTTT
.,TRBJ2-7,TRBV28,.,CASSLQGSNEQYF,TGTGCCAGCAGCCTCCAGGGTAGTAACGAGCAGTACTTC
.,TRBJ2-3,TRBV7-8,TRBD2,CASSLSRLAGIRTDTQYF,TGTGCCAGCAGCTTAAGCCGTCTAGCGGGGATAAGGACAGATACGCAGTATTTT
few,TRBJ1-1,TRBV19,TRBD1,CASSNRGGPEAFF,TGTGCCAGTAGTAACAGGGGAGGTCCTGAGGCTTTCTTT
.,TRBJ1-5,TRBV7-3,.,CASSSVEGNQPQHF,TGTGCCAGCAGCTCGGTAGAGGGCAATCAGCCCCAGCATTTT
.,TRBJ1-2,TRBV18,.,CASSPLALTEGLTNYGYTF,TGTGCCAGCTCACCACTGGCCTTGACGGAGGGGCTTACTAACTATGGCTACACCTTC
.,TRBJ1-1,TRBV6-1,.,CASTIVLLENTEAFF,TGTGCCAGCACCATAGTCCTCCTTGAGAACACTGAAGCTTTCTTT
.,TRBJ1-2,TRBV27,TRBD1,CASSRDRGTGYTF,TGTGCCAGCAGCCGGGACAGGGGTACGGGCTACACCTTC
many,TRBJ1-1,TRBV6-5,.,CASSKTVTNTEAFF,TGTGCCAGCAGTAAGACAGTTACGAACACTGAAGCTTTCTTT
.,TRBJ2-7,TRBV6-6,.,CASSLDGERYEQYF,TGTGCCAGCAGCTTAGACGGGGAGCGGTACGAGCAGTACTTC
.,TRBJ2-3,TRBV5-1,.,CASRRGADTQYF,TGCGCCAGCAGACGAGGCGCAGATACGCAGTATTTT
.,TRBJ2-7,TRBV10-3,.,CAISEHHEQYF,TGTGCCATCAGTGAGCACCACGAGCAGTACTTC
.,TRBJ2-3,TRBV18,.,CASSPISDTQYF,TGTGCCAGCTCACCAATTTCAGATACGCAGTATTTT
many,TRBJ1-6,TRBV25-1,.,CASSGSGTAFSPLHF,TGTGCCAGCAGTGGCTCCGGGACGGCCTTTTCACCCCTCCACTTT
.,TRBJ2-1,TRBV6-6,TRBD2,CASSLGYETSVNEQFF,TGTGCCAGCAGTTTAGGGTACGAGACTAGCGTCAATGAGCAGTTCTTC
.,TRBJ1-4,TRBV4-1,.,CASSLWTAEKLFF,TGCGCCAGCAGCCTTTGGACGGCCGAAAAACTGTTTTTT
few,TRBJ1-1,TRBV4-1,TRBD1,CASSHDREAFF,TGCGCCAGCAGCCACGACAGGGAGGCTTTCTTT
.,TRBJ1-2,TRBV29-1,.,CSVGGGRTYGYTF,TGCAGCGTGGGCGGAGGGAGGACTTATGGCTACACCTTC
.,TRBJ2-5,TRBV10-2,TRBD2,CASRARTGTSGSYRETQYF,TGCGCCAGCAGGGCCAGGACCGGGACTAGCGGGAGTTACCGAGAGACCCAGTACTTC
.,TRBJ2-7,TRBV10-3,TRBD2,CAISRLAGGPTYEQYF,TGTGCCATCAGTAGACTAGCGGGAGGGCCAACCTACGAGCAGTACTTC
.,TRBJ1-3,TRBV4-2,TRBD1,CASNRDSSGNTIYF,TGTGCCAGCAACCGGGACAGCTCTGGAAACACCATATATTTT
.,TRBJ1-5,TRBV6-5,.,CASSYGGNQPQHF,TGTGCCAGCAGTTACGGGGGGAATCAGCCCCAGCATTTT
.,TRBJ2-1,TRBV11-3,.,CASSLVGDNEQFF,TGTGCCAGCAGCTTAGTCGGCGACAATGAGCAGTTCTTC
.,TRBJ1-1,TRBV10-3,.,CAISGTGSYTEAFF,TGTGCCATCAGTGGAACAGGGTCCTACACTGAAGCTTTCTTT
once,TRBJ2-2,TRBV6-1,.,CASNTELGPTGELFF,TGTGCCAGCAACACAGAACTAGGTCCCACCGGGGAGCTGTTTTTT
few,TRBJ2-3,TRBV14,.,CASSQADNTQYF,TGTGCCAGCAGCCAAGCGGATAATACGCAGTATTTT
once,TRBJ2-1,TRBV4-1,.,CASSQVGKSLNEQFF,TGCGCCAGCAGCCAAGTGGGGAAGTCCCTGAATGAGCAGTTCTTC
.,TRBJ1-5,TRBV6-5,.,CASSYGRGNQPQHF,TGTGCCAGCAGTTACGGAAGGGGAAATCAGCCCCAGCATTTT
.,TRBJ2-3,TRBV11-2,.,CASSLGRALSTDTQYF,TGTGCCAGCAGCTTAGGTCGAGCCCTAAGCACAGATACGCAGTATTTT
.,TRBJ1-3,TRBV9,.,CASSPHLSREDTIYF,TGTGCCAGCAGCCCACACTTGAGCCGGGAAGACACCATATATTTT
.,TRBJ2-1,TRBV25-1,TRBD2,CASSRVAGDEQFF,TGTGCCAGCAGTAGGGTAGCGGGAGATGAGCAGTTCTTC
.,TRBJ1-1,TRBV6-5,.,CASSSRATEAFF,TGTGCCAGCAGTTCCAGGGCTACTGAAGCTTTCTTT
.,TRBJ1-1,TRBV12-5,.,CASGLGRGTEAFF,TGTGCTAGTGGTCTGGGGAGAGGCACTGAAGCTTTCTTT
.,TRBJ2-4,TRBV10-2,.,CATSGRRWGNIQYF,TGCGCCACGAGCGGGCGGCGCTGGGGAAACATTCAGTACTTC
.,TRBJ2-4,TRBV19,.,CASSAAKNIQYF,TGTGCCAGTAGCGCAGCCAAAAACATTCAGTACTTC
.,TRBJ1-4,TRBV28,TRBD1,CATRTGLEKLFF,TGTGCCACCAGGACAGGGCTTGAAAAACTGTTTTTT
.,TRBJ2-7,TRBV2,TRBD1,CASSEGSRGLYEQYF,TGTGCCAGCAGTGAAGGTAGCAGGGGGCTTTACGAGCAGTACTTC
once,TRBJ2-1,TRBV19,.,CASSRGSYNEQFF,TGTGCCAGTAGTAGGGGGTCCTACAATGAGCAGTTCTTC
.,TRBJ1-2,TRBV29-1,TRBD1,CSSRQGDGYTF,TGCAGCAGTAGACAGGGCGATGGCTACACCTTC
.,TRBJ2-1,TRBV27,.,CASGQPRHEQFF,TGTGCCAGCGGGCAGCCGCGCCATGAGCAGTTCTTC
.,TRBJ2-7,TRBV18,TRBD1,CASSAGTGFGEQYF,TGTGCCAGCTCAGCCGGGACAGGGTTTGGCGAGCAGTACTTC
.,TRBJ2-7,TRBV30,.,CAWGDLEEKQYF,TGTGCCTGGGGGGACCTTGAAGAGAAGCAGTACTTC
.,TRBJ2-3,TRBV13,.,CASTGLVTDTQYF,TGTGCCAGCACTGGGCTCGTCACAGATACGCAGTATTTT
.,TRBJ2-3,TRBV6-5,.,CASMGFTDTQYF,TGTGCCAGCATGGGATTCACAGATACGCAGTATTTT
.,TRBJ1-5,TRBV19,TRBD1,CASSSWDSGNQPQHF,TGTGCCAGTAGCTCCTGGGACAGCGGCAATCAGCCCCAGCATTTT
.,TRBJ1-1,TRBV6-5,.,CASSYSEGSAEAFF,TGTGCCAGCAGTTACTCGGAGGGAAGCGCTGAAGCTTTCTTT
once,TRBJ2-7,TRBV5-4,.,CASSASGPFYEQYF,TGTGCCAGCAGCGCATCGGGACCATTCTACGAGCAGTACTTC
.,TRBJ2-1,TRBV10-1,.,CASSEVEGVGSSYNEQFF,TGCGCCAGCAGTGAAGTGGAAGGAGTAGGCAGCTCCTACAATGAGCAGTTCTTC
few,TRBJ1-5,TRBV28,.,CASSPNPGAGNQPQHF,TGTGCCAGCAGTCCGAACCCGGGGGCCGGCAATCAGCCCCAGCATTTT